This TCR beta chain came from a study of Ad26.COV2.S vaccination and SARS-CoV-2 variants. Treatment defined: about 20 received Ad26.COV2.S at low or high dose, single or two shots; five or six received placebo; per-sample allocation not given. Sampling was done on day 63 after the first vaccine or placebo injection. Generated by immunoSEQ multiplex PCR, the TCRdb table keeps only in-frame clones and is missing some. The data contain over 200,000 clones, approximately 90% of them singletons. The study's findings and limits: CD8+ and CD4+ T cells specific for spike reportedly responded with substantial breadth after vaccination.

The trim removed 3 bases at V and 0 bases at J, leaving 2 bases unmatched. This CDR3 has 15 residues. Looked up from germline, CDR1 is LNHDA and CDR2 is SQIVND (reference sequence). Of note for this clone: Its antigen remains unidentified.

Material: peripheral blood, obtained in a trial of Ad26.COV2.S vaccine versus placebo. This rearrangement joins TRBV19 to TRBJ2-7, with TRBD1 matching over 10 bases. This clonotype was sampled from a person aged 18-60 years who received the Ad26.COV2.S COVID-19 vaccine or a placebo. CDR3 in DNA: TGTGCCAGTAGTATCCGGACAGGGGGCTCCTACGAGCAGTACTTC. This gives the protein CASSIRTGGSYEQYF.